The present T cell receptor (beta chain) was sequenced within a study of T cell clonotyping in hematopoietic cell transplantation. With 5 bases clipped from V and 4 bases from J, the junction kept 12 bases outside the gene matches. The germline V gene encodes CDR1 SQVTM and CDR2 ANQGSEA. This CDR3 comprises 16 residues. Findings and limits, study-wide: Pathologically expanded recipient clonotypes increased progressively from day 30 to day 180 as diversity fell. Few recipient clonotypes overlapped donors; over 95% were de novo at given depth. Higher Inverse Simpson Index values in graft donor and pretransplant recipient predicted broader posttransplant TCR diversity.

Sequencing was performed with immunoSEQ multiplex PCR; in TCRdb, only in-frame clones are kept and a portion is missing. The sample consists of thousands of clones, around 95% of them appearing once. As for this clone: What it binds is unknown.

Sample time point: recipient sample about 28 days before transplant, after cytoreduction. This sequence originates from a woman aged 45-65 years with chronic myeloid leukemia. Some clones in this sample may be carry-over from other donors' samples. Sample: peripheral blood mononuclear cells, taken before stem cell transplant. The chain carries TRBV29-1 and TRBJ2-3, with 10 bases lining up with TRBD2. The CDR3 reads CSVYLRGTSEPDTQYF. CDR3 sequence (DNA): TGCAGCGTTTATTTAAGGGGGACTAGCGAACCAGATACGCAGTATTTT.